Here is one TCR beta chain with its context. Constant-segment primers and 5'RACE yielded cDNA libraries for TCR alpha and TCR beta, each carrying sample barcodes and UMIs. From the 5' RACE reads, TCRdb called clonotypes with MiXCR, one entry per CDR3 protein. This table has about 350,000 distinct CDR3 sequences, 20% to 25% appearing once. This sample is drawn from a study of T-cell memory formation after mild COVID-19. Study context: Largely donor-specific TCR clusters were found.

The receptor's source is a man between 18 and 35 years old who had mild COVID-19 (a few samples of this study predate the infection). Cell type and time point are not known. The sequenced sample consisted of PBMCs or a T cell subset sorted from them (not recorded which).

The chain's CDR3 is CSVEDPAGETQYF. The CDR3 DNA reads as TGCAGCGTTGAAGATCCCGCAGGAGAGACCCAGTACTTC. V gene TRBV29-1 combines with J gene TRBJ2-5; no reliable D call. Germline V gives CDR1 SQVTM, CDR2 ANQGSEA. Trimming took 0 bases from V and 4 from J, leaving 9 bases between them. The CDR3 runs 13 residues. The full variable domain, completed using reference TRBV29-1 and TRBJ2-5, is SAVISQKPSRDICQRGTSLTIQCQVDSQVTMMFWYRQQPGQSLTLIATANQGSEATYESGFVIDKFPISRPNLTFSTLTVSNMSPEDSSIYLCSVEDPAGETQYFGPGTRLLVL.